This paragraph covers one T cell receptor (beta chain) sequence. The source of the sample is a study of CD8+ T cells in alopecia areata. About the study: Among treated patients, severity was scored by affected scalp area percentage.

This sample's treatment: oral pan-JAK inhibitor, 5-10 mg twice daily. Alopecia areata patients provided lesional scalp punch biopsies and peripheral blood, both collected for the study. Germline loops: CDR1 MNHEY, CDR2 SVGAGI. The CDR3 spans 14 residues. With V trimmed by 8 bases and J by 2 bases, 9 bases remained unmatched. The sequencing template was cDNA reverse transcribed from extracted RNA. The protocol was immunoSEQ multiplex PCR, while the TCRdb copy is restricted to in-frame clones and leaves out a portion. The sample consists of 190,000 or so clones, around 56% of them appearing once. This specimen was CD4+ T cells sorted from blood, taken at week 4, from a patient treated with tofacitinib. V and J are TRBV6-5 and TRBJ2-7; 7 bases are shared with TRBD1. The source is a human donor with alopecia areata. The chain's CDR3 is CASRLGTETYEQYF. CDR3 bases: TGTGCCAGCCGGCTTGGGACAGAGACCTACGAGCAGTACTTC.